Below, 3 T cell receptor beta chains from the same sample are listed, as sequenced in a study of cytomegalovirus exposure and HLA in healthy donors. Researchers ran the PCR with 60 Vbeta and 13 Jbeta primers. Produced via immunoSEQ multiplex PCR; TCRdb's table is partial and in-frame only. The sample shows approximately 140,000 clones, about 80% of them seen only once. Input material: PBMCs. The receptors stem from a girl aged 2-10 years in good health and CMV-seronegative.

V usage is TRBV6-6 and J usage is TRBJ2-3; D possibly corresponds to TRBD1 (5 bases). The germline V gene has CDR1 MNHNY and CDR2 SVGAGI (reference sequence). This CDR3 contains 12 residues. Trimming cost V 4 bases and J 6 bases, with 8 bases left between them. DNA of the CDR3: TGTGCCAGCAGTTCGTCAGGGGATACGCAGTATTTT. This gives the protein CASSSSGDTQYF.

The chain carries TRBV6-4 and TRBJ2-1; 9 nucleotides line up with TRBD2. The CDR3 covers 16 residues. V lost 2 bases to trimming and J lost 2 bases; unmatched junction nucleotides: 4. CDR1 and CDR2 from the germline V gene are MRHNA and SNTAGT. CDR3 sequence (DNA): TGTGCCAGCAGTGACGAAGCGGGGGGTCCCTACAATGAGCAGTTCTTC. Protein sequence: CASSDEAGGPYNEQFF.

The chain couples TRBV4-2 to TRBJ2-3; no reliable D call. The CDR3 consists of 13 residues. Germline assignment: CDR1 LGHNA and CDR2 YNFKEQ. Trimming removed 0 bases at V and 1 base at J, with 2 bases between. The CDR3 spells CASSQDGTDTQYF. The DNA of the CDR3 is TGTGCCAGCAGCCAAGACGGCACAGATACGCAGTATTTT.